These 21 T cell receptor beta chains originate from one sample sequenced in a study of T-cell reconstitution after alpha-beta-depleted transplantation in children. Preparation of the TCRbeta library involved a method that used unique molecular identifiers. TCRdb fed the PCR reads into MiXCR, producing one record per CDR3 protein. The repertoire holds about 110,000 distinct CDR3 sequences, with 23% as singletons. The sequencing here drew on PBMCs, mostly from graft donor cells, taken 180 days after TCRalphabeta/CD19-depleted stem cell transplant. These receptors originate from a male patient between 2 and 9 years old who had a stem cell transplant for chronic granulomatous disease, so the T cells may come from the graft donor.

This clonotype has a count of ten or more. This chain joins TRBV12-3 or TRBV12-4 and TRBJ1-1, with D perhaps matching TRBD1 (5 bases). The CDR3 is made up of 14 amino acids. Trimming cost V 6 bases and J 0 bases, with 11 bases left between them. The DNA of the CDR3 is TGTGCCAGCAGGAGACAGAACATGAACACTGAAGCTTTCTTT. Its translation: CASRRQNMNTEAFF.

The rearrangement joins TRBV20-1 to TRBJ1-1, with TRBD1 matching 7 bases. J gave up 4 bases and V 5 bases, and 7 bases lay outside the gene matches. This CDR3 comprises 13 residues. Germline V gene sequence: CDR1 DFQATT, CDR2 SNEGSKA (reference sequence). CDR3 sequence reads: CSAADRVGTEAFF. Written as DNA, the CDR3 is TGCAGTGCTGCCGACAGGGTCGGCACTGAAGCTTTCTTT.

This chain links TRBV7-9 with TRBJ2-6; D call uncertain. Germline assignment: CDR1 SEHNR and CDR2 FQNEAQ (reference sequence). V lost 1 base and J 2 bases, leaving 6 bases between the germline ends. This CDR3 is built from 15 residues. Written as DNA, the CDR3 is TGTGCCAGCAGCTTAGGCAGGACTGGGGCCAACGTCCTGACTTTC. This gives the protein CASSLGRTGANVLTF.

Ten or more counts support this clonotype. V usage is TRBV12-3 or TRBV12-4 and J usage is TRBJ2-6, with D possibly being TRBD1 (5 bases). Trimming took 6 bases from V and 0 from J, leaving 15 bases between them. The CDR3 contains 17 residues. Here the CDR3 reads CASSRQFPDSGANVLTF. The CDR3 DNA reads as TGTGCCAGCAGCCGACAGTTTCCCGACTCTGGGGCCAACGTCCTGACTTTC.

The sample holds many counts of this clonotype. The chain has TRBV18 and TRBJ2-7; TRBD1 agrees at 7 bases. This CDR3 has 14 residues. Germline CDR1 and CDR2: KGHSH and LQKENI. V lost 3 bases, J lost 2 bases, and 4 bases stayed unmatched. The CDR3: CASSPLDRAYEQYF. CDR3 sequence (DNA): TGTGCCAGCTCACCTTTAGACAGGGCCTACGAGCAGTACTTC.

This chain connects TRBV6-1 to TRBJ2-7; D is perhaps TRBD1 or TRBD2 (6 bases each). Between the trimmed V and J ends, which lost 8 bases and 6 bases, there was a span of 20 bases. The CDR3 loop spans 14 amino acids. Germline V gene lookup returns CDR1 MNHNS and CDR2 SASEGT. CDR3 region: CASLTGLSGGEQYF. The CDR3 bases are TGTGCCAGCCTTACAGGGCTTAGCGGCGGCGAGCAGTACTTC.

This chain uses TRBV12-3 or TRBV12-4 with TRBJ2-7; the D gene is possibly TRBD2 (5 bases). This CDR3 contains 12 residues. The V and J ends lost 3 bases and 6 bases respectively, with 9 bases between them. The CDR3 bases are TGTGCCAGCAGTTTGGGCGGGCCCGAGCAGTACTTC. Translating it yields CASSLGGPEQYF.

The chain is built from TRBV5-1 and TRBJ2-1, with D uncertain. Germline V gene sequence: CDR1 SGHRS, CDR2 YFSETQ. The CDR3 consists of 14 residues. V lost 7 bases, J lost 5 bases, and 16 bases lay in between. The CDR3 nucleotides read TGCGCCAGCTCCCGGCTCGTCGATAACAATGAGCAGTTCTTC. It yields the protein CASSRLVDNNEQFF.

The chain joins TRBV12-3 or TRBV12-4 to TRBJ2-1; D unclear. Trimming removed 3 bases from V and 12 bases from J, with 9 bases in between. The CDR3 is 11 amino acids. The CDR3 coding sequence is TGTGCCAGCAGTTTCCCCATGGCGCAGTTCTTC. It is translated as CASSFPMAQFF.

The chain is built from TRBV24-1 and TRBJ2-7; the D gene is possibly TRBD2 (5 bases). Trimming took 3 bases from V and 6 from J, leaving 8 bases between them. The CDR3 runs to 12 residues. Germline V gives CDR1 KGHDR, CDR2 SFDVKD. The CDR3 bases are TGTGCCACCAGTGATCGACGGGGCGAGCAGTACTTC. Its protein product is CATSDRRGEQYF.

This clonotype showed up just a few times. The V gene is TRBV20-1, the J gene TRBJ2-7; D remains ambiguous. The CDR3 consists of 13 residues. CDR1 is DFQATT, CDR2 SNEGSKA, per germline (reference sequence). Trimming shortened V by 3 bases and J by 0 bases, and 9 bases separated the two germline ends. CDR3 sequence (DNA): TGCAGTGCTAGGCTTCCGAGCTCCTACGAGCAGTACTTC. As protein: CSARLPSSYEQYF.

The rearrangement joins TRBV7-9 to TRBJ2-7, with no clear D. V shed 1 base and J shed 6 bases, with 7 bases lying between them. The CDR3 spans 12 residues. Germline V CDR1 and CDR2: SEHNR, FQNEAQ (reference sequence). The CDR3: CASSLVLGEQYF. The CDR3 bases are TGTGCCAGCAGCTTAGTCCTCGGCGAGCAGTACTTC.

The rearrangement links TRBV12-3 or TRBV12-4 to TRBJ1-1, with a tentative D call TRBD1 (6 bases). CDR3 size: 14 residues. Trimming removed 6 bases at V and 1 base at J, with 12 bases between. As DNA, the CDR3 is TGTGCCAGCAGACCTCTGGACAGGAACACTGAAGCTTTCTTT. Its translation: CASRPLDRNTEAFF.

This clonotype has a handful of counts. The chain employs TRBV5-1 and TRBJ2-1, with a tentative D call TRBD1 (6 bases). Per germline, CDR1 SGHRS and CDR2 YFSETQ. The CDR3 runs 12 residues. Trimming cost V 3 bases and J 6 bases, with 7 bases left between them. The CDR3 region is CASSSTGNEQFF. CDR3 DNA sequence: TGCGCCAGCAGCTCGACAGGCAATGAGCAGTTCTTC.

The chain links TRBV5-5 to TRBJ2-2, with 7 positions matching TRBD2. CDR3 length: 16 amino acids. J lost 4 bases, V lost 1 base, and 7 bases had no gene match. Germline CDR1 reads SGHKS; CDR2 reads YYEKEE (reference sequence). The CDR3 loop reads CASSLMTSKSTGELFF. The CDR3 bases are TGTGCCAGCAGCTTGATGACTAGCAAGTCCACCGGGGAGCTGTTTTTT.

This chain uses TRBV12-3 or TRBV12-4 with TRBJ2-3; 10 bases fit TRBD1. J lost 5 bases, V lost 6 bases, and 8 bases had no gene match. The CDR3 runs 15 residues. The CDR3 sequence: CASSTWTGGLDTQYF. The DNA for the CDR3 is TGTGCCAGCAGCACCTGGACAGGGGGTTTAGATACGCAGTATTTT.

This clonotype was seen repeatedly, ten times or more. The chain joins TRBV12-3 or TRBV12-4 to TRBJ2-5, with D tentatively TRBD1 or TRBD2 (5 bases each). V lost 6 bases and J 0 bases, leaving 14 bases between the germline ends. The CDR3 is made up of 15 amino acids. The CDR3: CASSSPGPHQETQYF. The CDR3 DNA follows: TGTGCCAGCAGCTCTCCGGGACCGCACCAAGAGACCCAGTACTTC.

This sequence joins TRBV12-3 or TRBV12-4 and TRBJ2-6, with 7 bases lining up with TRBD2. The V gene end was trimmed by 1 base and the J gene end by 3 bases; junction bases not matched to a gene: 12. This CDR3 comprises 19 residues. The CDR3 region is CASSLEAGVVRFGANVLTF. The CDR3 nucleotides are TGTGCCAGCAGTTTAGAGGCGGGAGTAGTAAGGTTTGGGGCCAACGTCCTGACTTTC.

This clonotype was counted at least ten times. This chain links TRBV25-1 with TRBJ1-6, with 9 bases identical to TRBD1. The CDR3 has 16 residues. Trimming took 4 bases from V and 9 from J; bases not matched to a gene: 10. Germline V gene sequence: CDR1 MGHDK, CDR2 SYGVNS. The DNA of the CDR3 is TGTGCCAGCAGTGGGGGACAGGGCGTAATAGGTTCACCCCTCCACTTT. Its translation: CASSGGQGVIGSPLHF.

This clonotype was seen repeatedly, ten times or more. The rearrangement joins TRBV20-1 to TRBJ1-5; 7 positions agree with TRBD1. The CDR3 has 16 residues. Trimming removed 6 bases from V and 9 bases from J; junction bases left unmatched: 20. Per the germline V gene, CDR1 is DFQATT and CDR2 is SNEGSKA (reference sequence). The CDR3 region has the DNA TGCAGTGCCCGCCCCACGTTGACAGGGACAGTGGCGCCCCAGCATTTT. As protein: CSARPTLTGTVAPQHF.

V and J are TRBV20-1 and TRBJ2-7; TRBD1 matches at 10 bases. CDR3 length: 13 amino acids. Losses at the gene ends were 6 bases for V and 5 bases for J; bases not matched to a gene: 7. Per the germline V gene, CDR1 is DFQATT and CDR2 is SNEGSKA (reference sequence). The CDR3 protein is CSAQGQGSNEQYF. CDR3 DNA: TGCAGTGCCCAGGGACAGGGGAGCAACGAGCAGTACTTC.